Below are 3 T cell receptor beta chains sequenced from a single sample in a study of CD8+ T cells in alopecia areata. RNA, once extracted, was reverse transcribed into cDNA for use as the sequencing template. Using immunoSEQ multiplex PCR, the repertoire was profiled, and TCRdb retains in-frame clones only, with some absent. The table lists about 150,000 clones, about 51% of them singletons, with 15% to 20% in the top ten. The sequencing here drew on CD8+ T cells sorted from blood, taken at week 0. Every receptor here comes from a human donor with alopecia areata.

The rearrangement uses TRBV5-1 and TRBJ1-1; D remains ambiguous. CDR3 length: 14 residues. Germline V gives CDR1 SGHRS, CDR2 YFSETQ. Trimming shortened V by 2 bases and J by 0 bases, and 8 bases separated the two germline ends. CDR3 sequence reads: CASSFWTVNTEAFF. CDR3 DNA: TGCGCCAGCAGCTTTTGGACGGTGAACACTGAAGCTTTCTTT. Combining the CDR3 with reference TRBV5-1 and TRBJ1-1 gives the whole variable domain KAGVTQTPRYLIKTRGQQVTLSCSPISGHRSVSWYQQTPGQGLQFLFEYFSETQRNKGNFPGRFSGRQFSNSRSEMNVSTLELGDSALYLCASSFWTVNTEAFFGQGTRLTVV.

This chain joins TRBV29-1 and TRBJ2-1, with 7 bases aligning to TRBD2. Germline V gene lookup returns CDR1 SQVTM and CDR2 ANQGSEA. The CDR3 has 13 residues. V shed 4 bases, J shed 5 bases, and the junction held 5 bases outside the gene matches. The CDR3 sequence is CSVGSSGNNEQFF. The CDR3 DNA reads TGCAGCGTTGGTTCTAGCGGAAACAATGAGCAGTTCTTC.

The chain recombines TRBV25-1 with TRBJ2-7; no clear D gene. The germline CDR1 and CDR2 sequences are MGHDK and SYGVNS. The CDR3 has 15 amino acids. Trimming stripped 1 base from V and 0 bases from J, with 10 bases between. CDR3: CASSEFDSASYEQYF. DNA for the CDR3: TGTGCCAGCAGTGAATTTGACTCCGCCTCCTACGAGCAGTACTTC.